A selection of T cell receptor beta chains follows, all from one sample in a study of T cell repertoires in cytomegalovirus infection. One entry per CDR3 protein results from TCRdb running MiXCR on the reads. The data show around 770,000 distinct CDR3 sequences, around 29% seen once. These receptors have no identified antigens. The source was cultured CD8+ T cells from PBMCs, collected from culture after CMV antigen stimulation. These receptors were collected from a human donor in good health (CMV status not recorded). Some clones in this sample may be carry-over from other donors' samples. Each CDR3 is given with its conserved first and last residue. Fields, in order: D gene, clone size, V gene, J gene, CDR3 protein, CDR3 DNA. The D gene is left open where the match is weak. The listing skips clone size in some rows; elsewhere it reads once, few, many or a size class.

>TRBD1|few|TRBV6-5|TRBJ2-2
CASSYGTGVTGELFF
TGTGCCAGCAGTTACGGGACAGGGGTCACCGGGGAGCTGTTTTTT
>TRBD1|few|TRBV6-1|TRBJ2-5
CAGGTGWRQETQYF
TGTGCCGGGGGGACAGGGTGGAGGCAAGAGACCCAGTACTTC
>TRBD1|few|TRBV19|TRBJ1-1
CASTGPTNRGSEAFF
TGTGCCAGTACCGGACCTACCAACAGGGGATCTGAAGCTTTCTTT
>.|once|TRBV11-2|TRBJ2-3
CASSLEAGEDTQYF
TGTGCCAGCAGCTTAGAGGCAGGGGAAGATACGCAGTATTTT
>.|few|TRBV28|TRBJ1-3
CASSPQLGNTIYF
TGTGCCAGCAGTCCACAACTCGGAAACACCATATATTTT
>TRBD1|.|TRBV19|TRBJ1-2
CASRPSGQGYGYTF
TGTGCCAGTAGACCGTCGGGACAGGGTTATGGCTACACCTTC
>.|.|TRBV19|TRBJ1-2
CASSIGEVELNYGYTF
TGTGCCAGTAGTATTGGGGAGGTCGAGCTGAACTATGGCTACACCTTC
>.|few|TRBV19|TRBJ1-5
CASSISLDNGNQPQHF
TGTGCCAGTAGTATTTCCCTGGACAATGGCAATCAGCCCCAGCATTTT
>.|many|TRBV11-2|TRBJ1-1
CASSLLPPEAFF
TGTGCCAGCAGTTTACTCCCACCTGAAGCTTTCTTT
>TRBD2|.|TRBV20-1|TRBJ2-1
CSASGRTSGATEQFF
TGCAGTGCTAGCGGCCGGACTAGCGGGGCAACTGAGCAGTTCTTC
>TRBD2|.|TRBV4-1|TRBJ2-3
CASSQDGPLAGHPTSTDTQYF
TGCGCCAGCAGCCAAGATGGACCGCTAGCGGGGCACCCCACAAGCACAGATACGCAGTATTTT
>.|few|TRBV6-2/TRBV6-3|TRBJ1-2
CASSLRQAHNYGYTF
TGTGCCAGCAGCCTCCGACAGGCCCACAACTATGGCTACACCTTC
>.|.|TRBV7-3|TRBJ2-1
CASSLRSSRGNEQFF
TGTGCCAGCAGCTTAAGGTCAAGTCGGGGCAATGAGCAGTTCTTC
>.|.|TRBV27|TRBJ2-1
CASSLRPEGSYNEQFF
TGTGCCAGCAGTTTACGCCCGGAGGGTTCCTACAATGAGCAGTTCTTC
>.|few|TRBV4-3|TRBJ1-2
CASSQERTTNYGYTF
TGCGCCAGCAGCCAAGAGAGGACGACTAACTATGGCTACACCTTC
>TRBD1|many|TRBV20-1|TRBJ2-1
CSGKGTVIRNEQFF
TGCAGTGGGAAGGGGACAGTGATCCGGAATGAGCAGTTCTTC
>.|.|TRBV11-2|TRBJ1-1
CASSRRDYRDTEAFF
TGTGCCAGCAGCCGCCGGGATTACAGGGACACTGAAGCTTTCTTT
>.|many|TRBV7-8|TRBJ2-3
CASSLAPGNLRDTQYF
TGTGCCAGCAGCTTAGCGCCAGGGAACCTAAGAGATACGCAGTATTTT
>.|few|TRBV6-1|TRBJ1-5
CASSEEVVNLVFQPQHF
TGTGCCAGCAGTGAAGAAGTGGTAAACCTAGTCTTTCAGCCCCAGCATTTT
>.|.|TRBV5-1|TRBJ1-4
CASSWGSTNEKLFF
TGCGCCAGCAGCTGGGGGAGTACTAATGAAAAACTGTTTTTT
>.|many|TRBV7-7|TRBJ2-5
CASSHAGREEETQYF
TGTGCTAGCAGCCACGCCGGAAGGGAGGAAGAGACCCAGTACTTC
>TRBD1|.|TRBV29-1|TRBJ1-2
CSVEAPGGSYGYTF
TGCAGCGTTGAAGCCCCAGGGGGGAGCTATGGCTACACCTTC
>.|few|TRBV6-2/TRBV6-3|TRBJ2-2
CASSYSTTIAGELFF
TGTGCCAGCAGTTACTCGACTACGATAGCCGGGGAGCTGTTTTTT
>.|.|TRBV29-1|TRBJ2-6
CSVEEWHYHGGSGANVLTF
TGCAGCGTTGAAGAGTGGCACTACCACGGAGGCTCTGGGGCCAACGTCCTGACTTTC
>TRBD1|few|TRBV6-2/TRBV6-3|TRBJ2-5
CATGQVQIWETQYF
TGTGCCACCGGACAGGTCCAGATCTGGGAGACCCAGTACTTC
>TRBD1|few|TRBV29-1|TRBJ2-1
CSVDQGQKGHNEQFF
TGCAGCGTTGATCAGGGACAGAAAGGGCACAATGAGCAGTTCTTC
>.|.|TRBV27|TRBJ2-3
CASSKPGRDTQYF
TGTGCCAGCTCTAAACCCGGTCGAGATACGCAGTATTTT
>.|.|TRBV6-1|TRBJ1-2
CASGVGLNYGYTF
TGTGCCAGCGGAGTCGGGCTGAACTATGGCTACACCTTC
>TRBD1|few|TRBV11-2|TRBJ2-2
CASSPLAGTGYWDTGELFF
TGTGCCAGCAGCCCATTAGCCGGGACAGGGTATTGGGACACCGGGGAGCTGTTTTTT
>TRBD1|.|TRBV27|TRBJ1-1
CASRETGLTEAFF
TGTGCCAGCAGAGAGACAGGGTTAACTGAAGCTTTCTTT
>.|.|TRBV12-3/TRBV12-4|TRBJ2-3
CASRPLGGWTDTQYF
TGTGCCAGCAGACCGCTGGGGGGTTGGACAGATACGCAGTATTTT
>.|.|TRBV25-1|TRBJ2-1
CASSDQDRNEQFF
TGTGCCAGCAGTGATCAGGACAGAAATGAGCAGTTCTTC
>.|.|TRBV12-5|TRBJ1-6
CASAPEEELSPLHF
TGTGCTAGTGCCCCCGAGGAGGAACTTTCACCCCTCCACTTT
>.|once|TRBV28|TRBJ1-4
CASSFDGPLETYNEKLFF
TGTGCCAGCAGTTTTGATGGCCCGTTGGAGACTTATAATGAAAAACTGTTTTTT
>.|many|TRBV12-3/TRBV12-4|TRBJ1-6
CASSLRKGNSPLHF
TGTGCCAGCAGTTTAAGAAAGGGTAATTCACCCCTCCACTTT
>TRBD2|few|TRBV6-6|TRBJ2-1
CASSGSGTSGGASGSYNEQFF
TGTGCCAGCAGTGGCTCCGGGACTAGCGGGGGGGCCTCCGGTTCCTACAATGAGCAGTTCTTC
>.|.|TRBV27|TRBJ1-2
CASSPLGGAPSFRDGYTF
TGTGCCAGCAGTCCCCTTGGAGGGGCGCCCAGCTTTAGGGATGGCTACACCTTC
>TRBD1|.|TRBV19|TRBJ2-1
CASSILRDRVNEQFF
TGTGCCAGTAGTATATTGCGGGACAGGGTGAATGAGCAGTTCTTC
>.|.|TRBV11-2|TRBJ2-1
CASSLNFWLEQFF
TGTGCCAGCAGCTTAAATTTTTGGCTTGAGCAGTTCTTC
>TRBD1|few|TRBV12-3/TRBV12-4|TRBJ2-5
CASSRTGGTETQYF
TGTGCCAGCAGTCGGACAGGGGGAACGGAGACCCAGTACTTC
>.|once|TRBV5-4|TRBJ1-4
CASSFGGKLFF
TGTGCCAGCAGCTTCGGGGGAAAACTGTTTTTT
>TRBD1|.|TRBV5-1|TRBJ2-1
CASSGWTGSSYNEQFF
TGCGCCAGCAGCGGGTGGACAGGTAGCTCCTACAATGAGCAGTTCTTC
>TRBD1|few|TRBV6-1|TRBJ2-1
CASSEETGTTYNEQFF
TGTGCCAGCAGTGAAGAGACAGGGACAACCTACAATGAGCAGTTCTTC
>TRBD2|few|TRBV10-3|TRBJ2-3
CAIRKLADGGGGAKDTQYF
TGTGCCATCAGGAAGTTAGCGGATGGCGGCGGGGGGGCGAAAGATACGCAGTATTTT
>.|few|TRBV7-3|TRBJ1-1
CASSLIRQLNTEAFF
TGTGCCAGCAGCTTAATAAGGCAGCTGAACACTGAAGCTTTCTTT
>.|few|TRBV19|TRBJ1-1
CASSIVWDTYTEAFF
TGTGCCAGTAGTATAGTATGGGACACCTACACTGAAGCTTTCTTT
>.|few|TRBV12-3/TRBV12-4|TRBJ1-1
CASTSPVNSVGEAFF
TGTGCCAGCACGAGCCCCGTAAACTCTGTAGGTGAAGCTTTCTTT
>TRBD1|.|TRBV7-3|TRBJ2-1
CASSLEGASGDEQFF
TGTGCCAGCAGCTTAGAGGGGGCCTCTGGGGATGAGCAGTTCTTC
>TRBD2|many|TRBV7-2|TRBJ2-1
CASSSGAGGRDEQFF
TGTGCCAGCAGCTCAGGGGCGGGGGGGCGTGATGAGCAGTTCTTC
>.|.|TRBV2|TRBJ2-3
CASSERQGGRTDTQYF
TGTGCCAGCAGTGAAAGACAAGGGGGGCGCACAGATACGCAGTATTTT
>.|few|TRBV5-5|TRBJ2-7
CASTTSYEQYF
TGTGCCAGCACAACATCATACGAGCAGTACTTC
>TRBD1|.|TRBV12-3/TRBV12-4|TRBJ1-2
CASSLHTGTGAGYTF
TGTGCCAGCAGTTTACACACCGGGACAGGGGCCGGCTACACCTTC
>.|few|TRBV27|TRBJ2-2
CASSLFNRVGELFF
TGTGCCAGCAGTTTATTTAACAGGGTTGGGGAGCTGTTTTTT
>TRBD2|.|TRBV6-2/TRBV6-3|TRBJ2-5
CASSRRGATFQETQYF
TGTGCCAGCAGCCGGCGGGGGGCGACTTTCCAAGAGACCCAGTACTTC
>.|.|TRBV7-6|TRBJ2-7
CASEGTLGEQYF
TGTGCCAGCGAGGGAACCCTGGGTGAGCAGTACTTC
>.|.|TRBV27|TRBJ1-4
CASSLGSGLGEKLFF
TGTGCCAGCAGTTTAGGATCAGGGCTGGGTGAAAAACTGTTTTTT
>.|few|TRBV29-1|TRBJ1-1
CSVDSQDDVNTEAFF
TGCAGCGTTGATAGTCAGGACGACGTGAACACTGAAGCTTTCTTT
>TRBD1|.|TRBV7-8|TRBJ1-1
CASSLTGGIGTEAFF
TGTGCCAGCAGCTTAACAGGGGGCATAGGCACTGAAGCTTTCTTT
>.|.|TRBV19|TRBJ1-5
CASSRIRDTSPSNQPQHF
TGTGCCAGTAGTCGCATCCGGGACACCTCTCCCAGCAATCAGCCCCAGCATTTT
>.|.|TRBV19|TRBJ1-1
CASSPQFTEAFF
TGTGCCAGTAGTCCCCAGTTTACTGAAGCTTTCTTT